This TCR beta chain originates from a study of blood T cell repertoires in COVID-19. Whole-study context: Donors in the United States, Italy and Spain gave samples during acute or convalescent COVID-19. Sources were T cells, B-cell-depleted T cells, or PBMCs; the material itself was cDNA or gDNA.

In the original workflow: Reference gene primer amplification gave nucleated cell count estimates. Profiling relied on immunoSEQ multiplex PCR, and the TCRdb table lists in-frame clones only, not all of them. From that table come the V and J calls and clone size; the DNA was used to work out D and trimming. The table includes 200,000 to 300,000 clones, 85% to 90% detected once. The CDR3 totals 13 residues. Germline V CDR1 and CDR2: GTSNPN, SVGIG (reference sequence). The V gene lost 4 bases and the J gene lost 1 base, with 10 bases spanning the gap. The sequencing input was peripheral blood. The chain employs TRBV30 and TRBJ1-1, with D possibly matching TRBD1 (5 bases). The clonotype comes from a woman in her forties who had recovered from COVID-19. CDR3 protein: CAWNGGGNTEAFF. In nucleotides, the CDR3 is TGTGCCTGGAACGGGGGGGGGAACACTGAAGCTTTCTTT.